The 17 T cell receptor beta chains reported below all come from one sample, sequenced in a study of cytomegalovirus exposure and HLA in healthy donors. Profiled with immunoSEQ multiplex PCR; TCRdb holds only in-frame clones, not every one. The top ten hold 1.4% to 1.5% of the sample, which has 150,000 to 200,000 clones, roughly 88% seen once. Sequencing was performed on PBMCs. The receptor source for this set is a young woman in good health and CMV-seronegative.

The rearrangement links TRBV7-6 to TRBJ1-2; TRBD1 is a possible D gene (6 bases). V lost 5 bases and J 7 bases, leaving 17 bases between the germline ends. Germline V gene sequence: CDR1 SGHVS, CDR2 FNYEAQ. The CDR3 is 14 amino acids. The CDR3 loop is CASSPPSQGTGYTF. CDR3 DNA: TGTGCCAGCAGCCCTCCGAGTCAGGGGACTGGCTACACCTTC.

This clone was seen more than once but under ten times. This sequence joins TRBV29-1 and TRBJ2-7; D may be TRBD1 (6 bases). The CDR3 has 13 amino acids. Trimming took off 4 bases at V and 6 bases at J, with 16 bases between the two ends. Germline CDR1 and CDR2: SQVTM and ANQGSEA. CDR3 in DNA: TGCAGCGTTGCCCTAATACAGGGTGTCGAGCAGTACTTC. Encoded protein: CSVALIQGVEQYF.

The CDR3 region has the DNA TGTGCCAGCATCGGGACAGGACTCAATGAGCAGTTCTTC. Protein sequence: CASIGTGLNEQFF. This chain connects TRBV6-1 to TRBJ2-1; the match to TRBD1 covers 8 bases. Germline CDR1 MNHNS, CDR2 SASEGT. The V segment lost 7 bases and the J segment 6 bases; nucleotides outside the gene matches: 5. This CDR3 contains 13 residues.

V and J are TRBV9 and TRBJ2-1; 9 bases are shared with TRBD1. The ends lost 4 bases at V and 6 bases at J; junction bases unmatched: 14. The V gene's germline CDR1 is SGDLS and CDR2 YYNGEE. CDR3 size: 17 residues. The CDR3 sequence is CASSPYPPGQGGNEQFF. The CDR3 nucleotides are TGTGCCAGCAGCCCTTACCCCCCGGGACAGGGAGGCAATGAGCAGTTCTTC.

The sample holds a few counts of this clone. The V and J genes are TRBV11-2 and TRBJ1-4; 8 bases are a match to TRBD1. The CDR3 runs to 15 residues. After removal of 4 bases from V and 7 bases from J, the junction contained 8 bases not matched to a gene. The germline V gene encodes CDR1 SGHAT and CDR2 FQNNGV. The CDR3 sequence is CASSSVGQGGEKLFF. DNA for the CDR3: TGTGCCAGCAGCTCTGTCGGACAGGGTGGTGAAAAACTGTTTTTT.

On this clone: At one boundary the junction diverges from the germline segment, which might be a read error. The CDR3 sequence: CASSEALFGASRTF. As DNA, the CDR3 is TGTGCCAGCAGTGAAGCGCTTTTTGGGGCCTCGAGGACCTTT. The genes are TRBV2 and TRBJ1-1, with D possibly being TRBD1 (5 bases). The CDR3 runs to 14 residues. Looked up from germline, CDR1 is SNHLY and CDR2 is FYNNEI.

The chain couples TRBV9 to TRBJ2-5; 14 nucleotides match TRBD2. Germline CDR1 is SGDLS and CDR2 is YYNGEE. V dropped 3 bases and J dropped 3; count of bases not matched to a gene: 4. The length of the CDR3 is 16 residues. The CDR3 DNA follows: TGTGCCAGCAGCGACCGGACTAGCGGGGGGAAAGAGACCCAGTACTTC. Translation: CASSDRTSGGKETQYF.

J is TRBJ1-2 and V is TRBV19, with a tentative D call TRBD1 (5 bases). The CDR3 runs 11 residues. Trimming removed 9 bases from V and 4 bases from J, with 9 bases in between. CDR1 and CDR2 from the germline V gene are LNHDA and SQIVND (reference sequence). This chain's CDR3 is CASQGVYGYTF. DNA of the CDR3: TGTGCCAGCCAGGGCGTCTATGGCTACACCTTC. Using reference TRBV19 and TRBJ1-2 for the parts outside the CDR3, the full variable domain is DGGITQSPKYLFRKEGQNVTLSCEQNLNHDAMYWYRQDPGQGLRLIYYSQIVNDFQKGDIAEGYSVSREKKESFPLTVTSAQKNPTAFYLCASQGVYGYTFGSGTRLTVV.

This clone was picked up a small number of times. The rearrangement joins TRBV4-2 to TRBJ1-5; 7 nucleotides match TRBD1. The CDR3 sequence is 16 residues long. With V trimmed by 1 base and J by 4 bases, 7 bases remained unmatched. Germline V CDR1 and CDR2: LGHNA, YNFKEQ. The CDR3 DNA reads as TGTGCCAGCAGCCAAGGGTCCACAGGGGTAAATCAGCCCCAGCATTTT. Translated: CASSQGSTGVNQPQHF.

The genes are TRBV5-1 and TRBJ1-1; D is unresolved. Germline CDR1 SGHRS, CDR2 YFSETQ. Trimming left V 2 bases short and J 5 bases short, with 7 bases between. The CDR3 contains 12 residues. CDR3 residues: CASSFAGTEAFF. CDR3 nucleotides: TGCGCCAGCAGCTTTGCCGGGACTGAAGCTTTCTTT.

The chain employs TRBV19 and TRBJ1-5; D uncertain. CDR1 LNHDA and CDR2 SQIVND come from the germline V gene (reference sequence). The V gene lost 1 base and the J gene lost 6 bases, with 16 bases spanning the gap. The CDR3 runs 16 residues. The CDR3 nucleotides are TGTGCCAGTAGTATAGCGGTGCCGGGGTATTCTCAGCCCCAGCATTTT. Translating it yields CASSIAVPGYSQPQHF.

The chain is built from TRBV30 and TRBJ1-2; 7 bases fit TRBD1. The CDR3 has 13 amino acids. Germline V gene sequence: CDR1 GTSNPN, CDR2 SVGIG (reference sequence). The V gene end was trimmed by 0 bases and the J gene end by 8 bases; junction bases not matched to a gene: 6. The CDR3: CAWSVLQGVGYTF. In DNA, the CDR3 is TGTGCCTGGAGTGTACTCCAGGGGGTAGGCTACACCTTC.

Concerning this clone: A much more abundant neighbour one base away suggests this may be a read error. The chain has TRBV6-4 and TRBJ2-3; 11 bases fit TRBD2. With V trimmed by 5 bases and J by 0 bases, 1 base remained unmatched. This CDR3 spans 15 amino acids. Germline lookup yields CDR1 MRHNA and CDR2 SNTAGT. The CDR3 nucleotides read TGTGCCAGCAGTTGGACTAGCGGGAGCACAGATACGCAGTATTTT. This encodes CASSWTSGSTDTQYF.

About this clone itself: The identical CDR3 is also encoded by other nucleotide sequences in the sample. Written as DNA, the CDR3 is TGTGCCAGCAGCCCCCTGAGCTCCTACGAGCAGTACTTC. It is translated as CASSPLSSYEQYF. The V call is TRBV5-4, the J call TRBJ2-7, with D hard to call. V was clipped by 4 bases and J by 0 bases, with 8 bases between them. Germline values: CDR1 SGHNT, CDR2 YYREEE (reference sequence). This CDR3 is built from 13 residues.

V gene TRBV5-5 combines with J gene TRBJ2-7; D may be TRBD2 (5 bases). V lost 4 bases, J lost 2 bases, and 7 bases lay in between. The CDR3 runs to 12 residues. In germline, CDR1 is SGHKS, CDR2 YYEKEE (reference sequence). Here the CDR3 reads CASSPGTYEQYF. DNA of the CDR3: TGTGCCAGCAGCCCCGGGACCTACGAGCAGTACTTC.

The gene calls are TRBV5-1 and TRBJ1-6, with D possibly matching TRBD1 (5 bases). Trimming shortened V by 0 bases and J by 7 bases, and 11 bases separated the two germline ends. CDR1 is SGHRS, CDR2 YFSETQ, per germline. The CDR3 covers 15 residues. The CDR3 sequence: CASSLVWGDNSPLHF. In DNA form, the CDR3 reads TGCGCCAGCAGCTTGGTATGGGGGGACAATTCACCCCTCCACTTT.

The J gene is TRBJ2-3, the V gene TRBV7-6; weak D call: TRBD2 (6 bases). V was shortened by 5 bases and J by 4 bases, with 22 bases between the two germline ends. The CDR3 spans 17 residues. Germline V gene lookup returns CDR1 SGHVS and CDR2 FNYEAQ. The chain's CDR3 is CASSRLGTPLLPDTQYF. In DNA, the CDR3 is TGTGCCAGCAGCCGCCTGGGGACTCCCCTGTTGCCAGATACGCAGTATTTT. Full variable domain (outside the CDR3, taken from reference TRBV7-6 and TRBJ2-3): GAGVSQSPRYKVTKRGQDVALRCDPISGHVSLYWYRQALGQGPEFLTYFNYEAQQDKSGLPNDRFSAERPEGSISTLTIQRTEQRDSAMYRCASSRLGTPLLPDTQYFGPGTRLTVL.